A single sample gave rise to the 9 T cell receptor beta chains below, sequenced in a study of beta chain features in type 1 diabetes. Investigators reverse transcribed all isolated RNA, so they sequenced expressed TCRB transcripts. TCRdb's table, derived via immunoSEQ multiplex PCR, lists solely in-frame clones and lacks some. The sample yields 310,000 or so clones, under 8.5% seen once. Sequencing was performed on central memory CD4+ T cells from blood. The receptors shown here come from a woman aged 18-29 years in good health.

This clone was found a few times. Other DNA sequences in the sample encode the same CDR3. The chain combines TRBV5-1 with TRBJ2-7; 7 bases are shared with TRBD1. CDR1 SGHRS and CDR2 YFSETQ come from the germline V gene. CDR3 length: 15 amino acids. Germline trimming cut 0 bases from V and 3 bases from J; bases unmatched to any gene: 6. The CDR3 loop is CASSLAVGGGYEQYF. CDR3 nucleotide sequence: TGCGCCAGCAGCTTGGCCGTAGGGGGCGGCTACGAGCAGTACTTC.

This clone was counted a few times. The CDR3 region is CASRHGTATYSYEQYF. CDR3 sequence (DNA): TGCGCCAGCAGACATGGGACAGCCACCTACTCCTACGAGCAGTACTTC. The V call is TRBV4-1, the J call TRBJ2-7; 7 bases fit TRBD1. Trimming removed 6 bases from V and 0 bases from J; junction bases left unmatched: 11. This CDR3 region has 16 residues. Germline V gives CDR1 MGHRA, CDR2 YSYEKL.

This clone was detected ten times or more. The chain couples TRBV4-2 to TRBJ1-2; D not resolved. The CDR3 is made up of 12 amino acids. In germline, CDR1 is LGHNA, CDR2 YNFKEQ. Trimming removed 0 bases at V and 8 bases at J, with 7 bases between. CDR3 in amino acids: CASSQEDRGYTF. The CDR3 bases are TGTGCCAGCAGCCAAGAAGATCGCGGCTACACCTTC.

This clone was observed a handful of times. In DNA form, the CDR3 reads TGTGCCAGCAGCCCATGGACTAGCGGGACCTACAATGAGCAGTTCTTC. Translated: CASSPWTSGTYNEQFF. The rearrangement uses TRBV7-2 and TRBJ2-1; 12 positions agree with TRBD2. In germline, CDR1 is SGHTA, CDR2 FQGNSA. The ends lost 5 bases at V and 2 bases at J; junction bases unmatched: 4. The CDR3 consists of 16 residues.

The V call is TRBV7-3, the J call TRBJ2-2; D not resolved. Trimming left V 4 bases short and J 2 bases short, with 5 bases between. The CDR3 contains 13 residues. Germline CDR1 and CDR2: SGHTA and FQGTGA. This CDR3 reads CASSWSNTGELFF. Here the CDR3 DNA reads TGTGCCAGCAGCTGGTCCAACACCGGGGAGCTGTTTTTT.

The table lists this clone with a few counts. The rearrangement joins TRBV18 to TRBJ1-5; D unclear. CDR1 and CDR2 (germline): KGHSH, LQKENI. The CDR3 spans 14 residues. V shed 2 bases and J shed 3 bases, with 8 bases lying between them. The CDR3 region is CASSPEGTNQPQHF. The CDR3 DNA is TGTGCCAGCTCACCAGAGGGCACCAATCAGCCCCAGCATTTT.

This clone appeared a few times. Other DNA sequences of this sample code for an identical CDR3. V and J are TRBV11-2 and TRBJ2-5; 7 bases map to TRBD1. V lost 4 bases to trimming and J lost 3 bases; unmatched junction nucleotides: 2. The V gene's germline CDR1 is SGHAT and CDR2 FQNNGV. The CDR3 loop spans 13 amino acids. The DNA of the CDR3 is TGTGCCAGCAGCTCTGACAGGGAAGAGACCCAGTACTTC. Amino acid sequence: CASSSDREETQYF.

This clone appeared many times. This chain connects TRBV14 to TRBJ2-6; D ambiguous. CDR3 size: 13 residues. Trimming took 4 bases from V and 10 from J, leaving 11 bases between them. Germline assignment: CDR1 SGHDN and CDR2 FVKESK. The CDR3 DNA is TGTGCCAGCAGCCCCCGGGTCCTTAACGTCCTGACTTTC. The encoded protein is CASSPRVLNVLTF.

This chain uses TRBV18 with TRBJ2-7; TRBD2 agrees at 8 bases. V lost 0 bases to trimming and J lost 7 bases; unmatched junction nucleotides: 8. Germline CDR1 is KGHSH and CDR2 is LQKENI. The CDR3 sequence is 15 residues long. The CDR3 spells CASSPPSGSPREQYF. The CDR3 region has the DNA TGTGCCAGCTCACCACCCAGCGGGAGCCCTAGGGAGCAGTACTTC.